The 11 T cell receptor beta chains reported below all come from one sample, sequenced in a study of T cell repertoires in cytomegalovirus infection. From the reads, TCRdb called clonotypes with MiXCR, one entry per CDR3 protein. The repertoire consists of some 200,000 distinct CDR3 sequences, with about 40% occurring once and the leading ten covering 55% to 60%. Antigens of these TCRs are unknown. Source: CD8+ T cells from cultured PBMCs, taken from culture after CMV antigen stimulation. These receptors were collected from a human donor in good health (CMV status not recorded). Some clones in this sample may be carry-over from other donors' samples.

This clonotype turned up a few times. The CDR3 DNA follows: TGTGCCAGCAGATCTCCCGGGAGGGACATTCAGTACTTC. It encodes CASRSPGRDIQYF. This chain uses TRBV28 with TRBJ2-4; 8 positions match TRBD2. CDR1 and CDR2 (germline): MDHEN, SYDVKM. The CDR3 is 13 amino acids. Trimming at V came to 6 bases and at J to 8 bases, leaving 6 bases not matched to a gene.

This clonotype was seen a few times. The CDR3 loop reads CASSSDSRNYGYTF. The CDR3 coding sequence is TGTGCCAGCAGTTCAGACAGCCGTAACTATGGCTACACCTTC. The chain combines TRBV2 with TRBJ1-2, with D possibly being TRBD1 (5 bases). The CDR3 totals 14 residues. V lost 5 bases and J lost 1, with 11 bases in between. CDR1 and CDR2 from the germline V gene are SNHLY and FYNNEI.

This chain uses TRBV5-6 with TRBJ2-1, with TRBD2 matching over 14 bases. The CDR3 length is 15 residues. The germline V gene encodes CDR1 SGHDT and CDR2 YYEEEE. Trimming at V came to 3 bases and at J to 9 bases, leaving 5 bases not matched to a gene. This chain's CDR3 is CASSSGTSGSSEQFF. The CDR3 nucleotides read TGTGCCAGCAGCTCAGGGACTAGCGGGAGCTCTGAGCAGTTCTTC.

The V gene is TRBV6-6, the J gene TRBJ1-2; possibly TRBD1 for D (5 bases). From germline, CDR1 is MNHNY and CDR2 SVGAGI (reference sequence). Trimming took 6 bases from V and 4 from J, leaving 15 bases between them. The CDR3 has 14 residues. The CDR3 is CASRPGQEFYGYTF. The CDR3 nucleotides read TGTGCCAGCAGACCGGGGCAGGAATTCTATGGCTACACCTTC.

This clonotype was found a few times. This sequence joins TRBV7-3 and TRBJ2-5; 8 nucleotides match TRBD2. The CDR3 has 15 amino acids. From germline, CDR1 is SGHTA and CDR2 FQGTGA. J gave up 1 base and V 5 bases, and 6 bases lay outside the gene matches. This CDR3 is CASSPDGGVQETQYF. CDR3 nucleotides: TGTGCCAGCAGCCCAGACGGGGGGGTCCAAGAGACCCAGTACTTC.

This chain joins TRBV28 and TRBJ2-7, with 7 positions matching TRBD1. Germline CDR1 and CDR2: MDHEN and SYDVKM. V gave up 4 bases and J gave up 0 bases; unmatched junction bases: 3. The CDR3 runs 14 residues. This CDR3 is CASSWTGSSYEQYF. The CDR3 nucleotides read TGTGCCAGCAGTTGGACAGGAAGCTCCTACGAGCAGTACTTC. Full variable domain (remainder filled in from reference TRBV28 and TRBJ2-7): DVKVTQSSRYLVKRTGEKVFLECVQDMDHENMFWYRQDPGLGLRLIYFSYDVKMKEKGDIPEGYSVSREKKERFSLILESASTNQTSMYLCASSWTGSSYEQYFGPGTRLTVT.

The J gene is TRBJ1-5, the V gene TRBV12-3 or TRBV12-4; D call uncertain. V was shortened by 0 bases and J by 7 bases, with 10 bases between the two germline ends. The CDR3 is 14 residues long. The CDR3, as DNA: TGTGCCAGCAGTTTAGCGGGGATATACCAGCCCCAGCATTTT. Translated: CASSLAGIYQPQHF.

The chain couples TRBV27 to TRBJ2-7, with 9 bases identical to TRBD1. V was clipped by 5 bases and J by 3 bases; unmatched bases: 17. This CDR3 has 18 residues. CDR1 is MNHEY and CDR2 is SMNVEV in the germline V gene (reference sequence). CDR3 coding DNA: TGTGCCAGCAGTAGGGCCGAAACAGGGGGCCTCCGGTACTACGAGCAGTACTTC. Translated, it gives CASSRAETGGLRYYEQYF.

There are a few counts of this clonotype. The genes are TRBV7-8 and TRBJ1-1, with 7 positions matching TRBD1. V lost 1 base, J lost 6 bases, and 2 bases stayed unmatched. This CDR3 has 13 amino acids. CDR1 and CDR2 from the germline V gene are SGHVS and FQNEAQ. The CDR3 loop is CASSLGTGPEAFF. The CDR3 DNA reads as TGTGCCAGCAGCTTAGGGACAGGCCCTGAAGCTTTCTTT. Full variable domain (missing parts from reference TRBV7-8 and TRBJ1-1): GAGVSQSPRYKVAKRGQDVALRCDPISGHVSLFWYQQALGQGPEFLTYFQNEAQLDKSGLPSDRFFAERPEGSVSTLKIQRTQQEDSAVYLCASSLGTGPEAFFGQGTRLTVV.

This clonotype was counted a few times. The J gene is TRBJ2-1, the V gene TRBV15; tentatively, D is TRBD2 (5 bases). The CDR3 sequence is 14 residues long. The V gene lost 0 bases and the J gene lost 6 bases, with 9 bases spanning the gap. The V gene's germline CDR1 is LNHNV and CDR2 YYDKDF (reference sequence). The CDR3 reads CATSREERPNEQFF. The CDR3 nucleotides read TGTGCCACCAGCAGAGAAGAGCGGCCCAATGAGCAGTTCTTC.

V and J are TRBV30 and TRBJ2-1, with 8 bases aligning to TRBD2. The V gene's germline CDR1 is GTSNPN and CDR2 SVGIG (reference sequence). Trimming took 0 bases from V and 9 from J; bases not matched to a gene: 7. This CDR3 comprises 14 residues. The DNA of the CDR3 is TGTGCCTGGAGTGTACCCGGGAGGGTAAGTGAGCAGTTCTTC. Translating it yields CAWSVPGRVSEQFF. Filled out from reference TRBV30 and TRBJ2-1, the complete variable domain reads SQTIHQWPATLVQPVGSPLSLECTVEGTSNPNLYWYRQAAGRGLQLLFYSVGIGQISSEVPQNLSASRPQDRQFILSSKKLLLSDSGFYLCAWSVPGRVSEQFFGPGTRLTVL.